This T cell receptor (beta chain) was found in a study of beta chain features in type 1 diabetes. Background on the study: Examined across all samples were 90 million to 130 million sorted cells.

All of the isolated RNA was reverse transcribed, so expressed TCRB transcripts were sequenced. The data were produced by immunoSEQ multiplex PCR, yet TCRdb's version contains in-frame clones alone and is incomplete. The repertoire consists of about 340,000 clones, with approximately 13% occurring once and the leading ten covering 0.015%. With regard to this clone: Its antigen is undetermined.

From germline, CDR1 is SEHNR and CDR2 FQNEAQ (reference sequence). The CDR3 has 16 residues. Losses at the gene ends were 1 base for V and 7 bases for J; bases not matched to a gene: 5. Study results and caveats: TCRB CDR3 length was moderately but significantly reduced in all four CD4+ subsets of Type 1 diabetes patients.

V is TRBV7-9 and J is TRBJ2-1, with 12 bases lining up with TRBD2. Material for sequencing was naive CD4+ T cells from blood. This clonotype was obtained from a woman between 18 and 29 years old with type 1 diabetes. In DNA, the CDR3 is TGTGCCAGCAGCTTAGAGCTAGCGGGAGGGCCGAATGAGCAGTTCTTC. As protein: CASSLELAGGPNEQFF.